This T cell receptor beta chain was identified during a study of Ad26.COV2.S vaccination and SARS-CoV-2 variants. In the study overall: COV1001, an Ad26.COV2.S trial, supplied this vaccine-arm donor. Whole-study findings and limits: Compared with placebo recipients, vaccine recipients had higher spike-specific TCR breadth. Analyses of TCR breadth and depth may have underestimated total T cell responses.

The count of this clone is one. Its antigen is undetermined. The method was immunoSEQ multiplex PCR; TCRdb's version includes in-frame clones alone and lacks a portion of them. The repertoire consists of 250,000 to 300,000 clones, with approximately 87% occurring once and the leading ten covering over 2.5%. As for treatment: about 20 received Ad26.COV2.S at low or high dose, single or two shots; 5 received placebo; per-sample allocation not given. The samples were gathered on day 63 after the first injection of vaccine or placebo. V was pared by 3 bases and J by 3 bases, with 15 bases between. The CDR3 loop spans 14 amino acids. Germline lookup yields CDR1 GTSNPN and CDR2 SVGIG (reference sequence).

V usage is TRBV30 and J usage is TRBJ2-7; a weak D match, TRBD1 (6 bases). This material consisted of peripheral blood, taken in a trial of Ad26.COV2.S vaccine versus placebo. This sequence originates from a person between 18 and 65 years old who received the Ad26.COV2.S COVID-19 vaccine or a placebo. CDR3 coding DNA: TGTGCCTGGAGCGAGGACAGTAAAAGCTACGAGCAGTACTTC. The encoded protein is CAWSEDSKSYEQYF.